This is a list of T cell receptor beta chains from one sample in a study of T cell responses to AZD1222 COVID-19 vaccine. Sequenced by immunoSEQ multiplex PCR; TCRdb stores in-frame clones only, minus some. The sample has 85,000 to 130,000 clones, roughly 90% seen once. The sample in question was peripheral blood, obtained on day 0 of AZD1222 vaccination. The receptors were sampled from an adult in good health. CDR3s include the opening cysteine and the closing phenylalanine or tryptophan. Fields, in order: J gene, V gene, clone size, D gene, CDR3 protein, CDR3 DNA. The D gene is left open where the match is weak. Expanded clones get a size class; other rows say once, few or many, or leave the size out.

j_call: TRBJ1-3; v_call: TRBV5-8; clone_size: .; d_call: .; cdr3_aa: CASSLFSGAGNTIYF; cdr3_nt: TGTGCCAGCAGCTTGTTCTCGGGGGCCGGAAACACCATATATTTT
j_call: TRBJ2-2; v_call: TRBV21-1; clone_size: .; d_call: .; cdr3_aa: CASSSPWVVGGLNTGELFF; cdr3_nt: TGTGCCAGCAGCAGCCCTTGGGTAGTGGGGGGGTTGAACACCGGGGAGCTGTTTTTT
j_call: TRBJ2-3; v_call: TRBV11-2; clone_size: .; d_call: .; cdr3_aa: CASSLVASFTDTQYF; cdr3_nt: TGTGCCAGCAGCTTAGTTGCGAGTTTCACAGATACGCAGTATTTT
j_call: TRBJ2-5; v_call: TRBV3-1/TRBV3-2; clone_size: .; d_call: .; cdr3_aa: CASSLLQQETQYF; cdr3_nt: TGTGCCAGCAGCCTACTACAACAAGAGACCCAGTACTTC
j_call: TRBJ1-1; v_call: TRBV7-9; clone_size: .; d_call: TRBD1; cdr3_aa: CASSIGQGAAAAFF; cdr3_nt: TGTGCCAGCAGCATCGGACAGGGGGCGGCCGCGGCTTTCTTT
j_call: TRBJ1-4; v_call: TRBV5-4; clone_size: .; d_call: .; cdr3_aa: CASSQNRAQGAEKLFF; cdr3_nt: TGTGCCAGCAGCCAAAACCGGGCCCAAGGGGCTGAAAAACTGTTTTTT
j_call: TRBJ2-3; v_call: TRBV5-1; clone_size: .; d_call: .; cdr3_aa: CASSLKVGATTDTQYF; cdr3_nt: TGCGCCAGCAGCTTAAAAGTGGGGGCCACTACAGATACGCAGTATTTT
j_call: TRBJ1-1; v_call: TRBV2; clone_size: .; d_call: TRBD1; cdr3_aa: CASSDPRTGGFRDTEAFF; cdr3_nt: TGTGCCAGCAGTGATCCCCGGACAGGGGGTTTTAGGGACACTGAAGCTTTCTTT
j_call: TRBJ1-5; v_call: TRBV18; clone_size: .; d_call: .; cdr3_aa: CASSVLRDQNQPQHF; cdr3_nt: TGTGCCAGCTCAGTACTACGGGACCAAAATCAGCCCCAGCATTTT
j_call: TRBJ1-2; v_call: TRBV9; clone_size: .; d_call: .; cdr3_aa: CASSVVREKEYGYTF; cdr3_nt: TGTGCCAGCAGCGTAGTCCGAGAAAAGGAGTATGGCTACACCTTC
j_call: TRBJ1-1; v_call: TRBV12-5; clone_size: .; d_call: TRBD1; cdr3_aa: CASGLGDRVYTEAFF; cdr3_nt: TGTGCTAGTGGTTTGGGGGACAGGGTGTACACTGAAGCTTTCTTT
j_call: TRBJ2-7; v_call: TRBV3-1/TRBV3-2; clone_size: .; d_call: .; cdr3_aa: CASTPSQGVPYEQYF; cdr3_nt: TGTGCCAGCACCCCGTCCCAAGGAGTTCCCTACGAGCAGTACTTC
j_call: TRBJ1-1; v_call: TRBV19; clone_size: .; d_call: TRBD1; cdr3_aa: CASSINRGQTEAFF; cdr3_nt: TGTGCCAGTAGTATCAACAGGGGGCAGACTGAAGCTTTCTTT
j_call: TRBJ2-3; v_call: TRBV5-1; clone_size: .; d_call: .; cdr3_aa: CASSTEGTDTQYF; cdr3_nt: TGCGCCAGCAGCACGGAAGGCACAGATACGCAGTATTTT
j_call: TRBJ2-1; v_call: TRBV24-1; clone_size: .; d_call: .; cdr3_aa: CATSGRVSDEQFF; cdr3_nt: TGTGCCACCAGTGGTAGGGTTTCCGATGAGCAGTTCTTC
j_call: TRBJ2-2; v_call: TRBV27; clone_size: .; d_call: .; cdr3_aa: CASSYSGGGTGELFF; cdr3_nt: TGTGCCAGCAGTTATAGCGGTGGAGGCACCGGGGAGCTGTTTTTT
j_call: TRBJ1-1; v_call: TRBV13; clone_size: .; d_call: TRBD1; cdr3_aa: CASSLGKGANTEAFF; cdr3_nt: TGTGCCAGCAGCTTAGGGAAGGGGGCCAACACTGAAGCTTTCTTT
j_call: TRBJ2-1; v_call: TRBV12-3/TRBV12-4; clone_size: .; d_call: .; cdr3_aa: CASSFSYNEQFF; cdr3_nt: TGTGCCAGCAGTTTTTCCTACAATGAGCAGTTCTTC
j_call: TRBJ1-5; v_call: TRBV19; clone_size: .; d_call: .; cdr3_aa: CASSTGPSNQPQHF; cdr3_nt: TGTGCCAGTAGTACGGGACCGAGCAATCAGCCCCAGCATTTT
j_call: TRBJ2-3; v_call: TRBV5-1; clone_size: .; d_call: .; cdr3_aa: CASSFSASADTQYF; cdr3_nt: TGCGCCAGCAGCTTTTCGGCTAGCGCAGATACGCAGTATTTT
j_call: TRBJ2-7; v_call: TRBV13; clone_size: .; d_call: .; cdr3_aa: CASSSGGQYYEQYF; cdr3_nt: TGTGCCAGCAGCTCAGGAGGGCAGTACTACGAGCAGTACTTC
j_call: TRBJ2-3; v_call: TRBV7-3; clone_size: once; d_call: .; cdr3_aa: CASSPIGVSTDTQYF; cdr3_nt: TGTGCCAGCAGCCCCATTGGTGTAAGCACAGATACGCAGTATTTT
j_call: TRBJ2-1; v_call: TRBV11-2; clone_size: .; d_call: .; cdr3_aa: CASSQGLGEQFF; cdr3_nt: TGTGCCAGCTCCCAAGGCCTCGGTGAGCAGTTCTTC
j_call: TRBJ1-1; v_call: TRBV2; clone_size: .; d_call: .; cdr3_aa: CASRILNTEAFF; cdr3_nt: TGTGCCAGCAGGATACTGAACACTGAAGCTTTCTTT
j_call: TRBJ2-5; v_call: TRBV7-9; clone_size: .; d_call: .; cdr3_aa: CASSFGQPQETQYF; cdr3_nt: TGTGCCAGCAGCTTCGGACAGCCGCAAGAGACCCAGTACTTC
j_call: TRBJ2-2; v_call: TRBV6-1; clone_size: .; d_call: .; cdr3_aa: CASSEGTTGELFF; cdr3_nt: TGTGCCAGCAGTGAAGGGACTACCGGGGAGCTGTTTTTT
j_call: TRBJ2-5; v_call: TRBV15; clone_size: .; d_call: .; cdr3_aa: CATSRDLGSQETQYF; cdr3_nt: TGTGCCACCAGCAGAGATCTGGGGTCGCAAGAGACCCAGTACTTC
j_call: TRBJ2-2; v_call: TRBV7-7; clone_size: .; d_call: .; cdr3_aa: CASSTGRNTGELFF; cdr3_nt: TGTGCCAGCAGCACCGGGCGGAACACCGGGGAGCTGTTTTTT
j_call: TRBJ2-2; v_call: TRBV3-1/TRBV3-2; clone_size: .; d_call: TRBD1; cdr3_aa: CASRLTGGSNTGELFF; cdr3_nt: TGTGCCAGCAGATTAACAGGGGGCTCGAACACCGGGGAGCTGTTTTTT
j_call: TRBJ2-7; v_call: TRBV5-1; clone_size: .; d_call: .; cdr3_aa: CASSPESYEQYF; cdr3_nt: TGCGCCAGCAGCCCCGAGAGCTACGAGCAGTACTTC
j_call: TRBJ2-5; v_call: TRBV18; clone_size: few; d_call: .; cdr3_aa: CASSPKETQYF; cdr3_nt: TGTGCCAGCTCACCGAAAGAGACCCAGTACTTC
j_call: TRBJ2-7; v_call: TRBV9; clone_size: .; d_call: TRBD1; cdr3_aa: CASSPIGGTGSSEQYF; cdr3_nt: TGTGCCAGCAGCCCAATTGGGGGGACAGGGTCCAGCGAGCAGTACTTC
j_call: TRBJ2-5; v_call: TRBV5-6; clone_size: once; d_call: TRBD1; cdr3_aa: CASSYNLQGGLETQYF; cdr3_nt: TGTGCCAGCAGTTACAACTTACAGGGGGGATTGGAGACCCAGTACTTC
j_call: TRBJ1-2; v_call: TRBV2; clone_size: .; d_call: .; cdr3_aa: CASSEVRVYGYTF; cdr3_nt: TGTGCCAGCAGTGAGGTCAGGGTCTATGGCTACACCTTC
j_call: TRBJ1-1; v_call: TRBV7-9; clone_size: .; d_call: TRBD1; cdr3_aa: CASSSRDRLNTEAFF; cdr3_nt: TGTGCCAGCAGCTCTCGGGACAGGTTGAACACTGAAGCTTTCTTT
j_call: TRBJ1-4; v_call: TRBV4-1; clone_size: once; d_call: .; cdr3_aa: CASSVPGRQPEKLFF; cdr3_nt: TGCGCCAGCAGCGTACCGGGACGCCAACCTGAAAAACTGTTTTTT
j_call: TRBJ2-3; v_call: TRBV10-3; clone_size: .; d_call: TRBD2; cdr3_aa: CAGSGGVTDTQYF; cdr3_nt: TGTGCCGGCTCTGGGGGGGTGACAGATACGCAGTATTTT
j_call: TRBJ1-2; v_call: TRBV5-1; clone_size: .; d_call: .; cdr3_aa: CASSGRSNYGYTF; cdr3_nt: TGCGCCAGCAGCGGGAGGAGTAACTATGGCTACACCTTC
j_call: TRBJ2-1; v_call: TRBV3-1/TRBV3-2; clone_size: .; d_call: TRBD2; cdr3_aa: CASSFVGGFYNEQFF; cdr3_nt: TGTGCCAGCAGCTTCGTGGGGGGGTTCTACAATGAGCAGTTCTTC
j_call: TRBJ1-4; v_call: TRBV9; clone_size: .; d_call: .; cdr3_aa: CASSASGTANEKLFF; cdr3_nt: TGTGCCAGCAGCGCATCAGGGACGGCTAATGAAAAACTGTTTTTT
j_call: TRBJ1-5; v_call: TRBV7-2; clone_size: .; d_call: .; cdr3_aa: CASSEDGRGFWPQHF; cdr3_nt: TGTGCCAGCAGCGAAGATGGCCGAGGGTTTTGGCCCCAGCATTTT
j_call: TRBJ2-2; v_call: TRBV5-4; clone_size: .; d_call: .; cdr3_aa: CASSPALGGPGELFF; cdr3_nt: TGTGCCAGCAGCCCCGCATTGGGGGGCCCAGGGGAGCTGTTTTTT
j_call: TRBJ2-7; v_call: TRBV7-6; clone_size: .; d_call: .; cdr3_aa: CASSSPWGGQSYEQYF; cdr3_nt: TGTGCCAGCAGCTCACCATGGGGGGGCCAGTCCTACGAGCAGTACTTC
j_call: TRBJ1-1; v_call: TRBV29-1; clone_size: .; d_call: .; cdr3_aa: CSVASTIEAFF; cdr3_nt: TGCAGCGTTGCCAGCACCATCGAAGCTTTCTTT
j_call: TRBJ2-5; v_call: TRBV24-1; clone_size: once; d_call: .; cdr3_aa: CATSDSGGGGKETQYF; cdr3_nt: TGTGCCACCAGTGATTCCGGAGGGGGCGGGAAAGAGACCCAGTACTTC
j_call: TRBJ1-1; v_call: TRBV29-1; clone_size: .; d_call: .; cdr3_aa: CSVVGPMNTEAFF; cdr3_nt: TGCAGCGTCGTCGGTCCCATGAACACTGAAGCTTTCTTT
j_call: TRBJ1-6; v_call: TRBV7-8; clone_size: .; d_call: .; cdr3_aa: CASSLALGGPHF; cdr3_nt: TGTGCCAGCAGCTTAGCCCTGGGCGGGCCCCACTTT
j_call: TRBJ2-5; v_call: TRBV29-1; clone_size: .; d_call: TRBD2; cdr3_aa: CSVAWGGYQETQYF; cdr3_nt: TGCAGCGTCGCCTGGGGGGGGTACCAAGAGACCCAGTACTTC
j_call: TRBJ2-3; v_call: TRBV5-1; clone_size: .; d_call: .; cdr3_aa: CASSHQWGVGTDTQYF; cdr3_nt: TGCGCCAGCAGCCATCAGTGGGGGGTGGGCACAGATACGCAGTATTTT